This T cell receptor (beta chain) was found in a study of blood T cell repertoires in COVID-19. Study-level information: PBMCs, B-cell-depleted T cells, or T cells provided the cDNA or gDNA that made up the material.

Sequencing used immunoSEQ multiplex PCR; TCRdb keeps in-frame clones, though not all of them. The sample includes 360,000 or so clones, more than 85% of them seen just once. Participant-reported clinical history was the basis for cohort assignment. The V gene's germline CDR1 is DFQATT and CDR2 SNEGSKA (reference sequence). The CDR3 loop spans 11 amino acids. Trimming took off 3 bases at V and 7 bases at J, with 10 bases between the two ends. Sequenced sample: PBMCs or T cells enriched from blood (not recorded which). The clonotype comes from a woman in her 30s who had recovered from COVID-19. The J gene is TRBJ2-7, the V gene TRBV20-1; tentative D call: TRBD2 (5 bases). CDR3 protein: CSASPRGEQYF. The CDR3 nucleotides are TGCAGTGCTAGCCCTAGAGGGGAGCAGTACTTC.